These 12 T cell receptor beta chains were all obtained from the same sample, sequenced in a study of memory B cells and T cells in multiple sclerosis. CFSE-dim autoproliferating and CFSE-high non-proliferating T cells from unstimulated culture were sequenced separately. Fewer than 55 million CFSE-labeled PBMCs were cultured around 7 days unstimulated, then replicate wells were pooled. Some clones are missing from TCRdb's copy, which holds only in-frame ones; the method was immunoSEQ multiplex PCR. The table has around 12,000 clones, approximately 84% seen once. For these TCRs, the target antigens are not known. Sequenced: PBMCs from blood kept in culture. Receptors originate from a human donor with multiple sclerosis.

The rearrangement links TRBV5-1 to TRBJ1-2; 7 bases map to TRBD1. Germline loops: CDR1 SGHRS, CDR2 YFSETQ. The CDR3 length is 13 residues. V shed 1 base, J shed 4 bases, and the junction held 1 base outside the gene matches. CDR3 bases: TGCGCCAGCAGCTTGAGGACAGGCTATGGCTACACCTTC. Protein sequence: CASSLRTGYGYTF.

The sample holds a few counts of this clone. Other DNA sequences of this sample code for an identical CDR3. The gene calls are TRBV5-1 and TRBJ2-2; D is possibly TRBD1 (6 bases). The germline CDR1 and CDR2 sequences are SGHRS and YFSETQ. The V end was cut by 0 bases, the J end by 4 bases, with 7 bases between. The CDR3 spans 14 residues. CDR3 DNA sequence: TGCGCCAGCAGCTTGGGAGGGGGCACCGGGGAGCTGTTTTTT. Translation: CASSLGGGTGELFF.

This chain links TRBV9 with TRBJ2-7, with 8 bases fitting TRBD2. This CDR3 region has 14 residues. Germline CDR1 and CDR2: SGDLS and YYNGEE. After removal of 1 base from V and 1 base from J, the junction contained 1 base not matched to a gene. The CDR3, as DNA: TGTGCCAGCAGCGTAAGCGGGGGTTCCTACGAGCAGTACTTC. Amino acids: CASSVSGGSYEQYF.

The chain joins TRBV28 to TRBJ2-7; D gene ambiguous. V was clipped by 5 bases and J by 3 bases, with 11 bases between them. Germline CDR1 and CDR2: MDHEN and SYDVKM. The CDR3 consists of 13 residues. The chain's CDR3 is CASSVNEVYEQYF. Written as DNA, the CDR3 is TGTGCCAGCAGTGTAAACGAGGTCTACGAGCAGTACTTC.

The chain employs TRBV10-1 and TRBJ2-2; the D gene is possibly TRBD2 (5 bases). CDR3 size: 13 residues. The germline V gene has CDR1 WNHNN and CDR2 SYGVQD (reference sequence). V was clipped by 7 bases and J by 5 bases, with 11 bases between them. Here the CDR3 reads CASMDSLTGELFF. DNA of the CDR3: TGCGCCAGCATGGACTCTTTAACCGGGGAGCTGTTTTTT.

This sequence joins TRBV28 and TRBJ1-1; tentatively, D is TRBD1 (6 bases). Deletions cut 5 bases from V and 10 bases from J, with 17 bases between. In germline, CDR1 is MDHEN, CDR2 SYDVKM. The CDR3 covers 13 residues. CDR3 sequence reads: CASSPGDRGGAFF. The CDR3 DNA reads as TGTGCCAGCAGTCCAGGGGACCGAGGGGGAGCTTTCTTT.

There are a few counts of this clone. CDR3 bases: TGTGCCAGCAGCCGGCTAGCGGGGGTGCGCACAGATACGCAGTATTTT. It is translated as CASSRLAGVRTDTQYF. The rearrangement links TRBV4-2 to TRBJ2-3; 10 bases are shared with TRBD2. CDR1 is LGHNA and CDR2 is YNFKEQ in the germline V gene. This CDR3 has 16 residues. V lost 4 bases and J lost 1; bases outside the gene matches: 5.

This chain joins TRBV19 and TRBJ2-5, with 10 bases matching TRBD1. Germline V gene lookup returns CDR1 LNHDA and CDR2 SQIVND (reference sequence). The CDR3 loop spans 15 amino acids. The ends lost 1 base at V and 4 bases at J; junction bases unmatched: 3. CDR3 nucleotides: TGTGCCAGTAGTATAGGGGACAGGGGTCGAGAGACCCAGTACTTC. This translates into CASSIGDRGRETQYF.

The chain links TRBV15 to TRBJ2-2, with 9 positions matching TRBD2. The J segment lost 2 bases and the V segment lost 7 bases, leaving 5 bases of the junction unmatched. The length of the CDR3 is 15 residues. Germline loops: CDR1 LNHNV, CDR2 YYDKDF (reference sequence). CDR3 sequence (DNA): TGTGCCACCACGGCTAGCGGGGCCAACACCGGGGAGCTGTTTTTT. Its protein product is CATTASGANTGELFF.

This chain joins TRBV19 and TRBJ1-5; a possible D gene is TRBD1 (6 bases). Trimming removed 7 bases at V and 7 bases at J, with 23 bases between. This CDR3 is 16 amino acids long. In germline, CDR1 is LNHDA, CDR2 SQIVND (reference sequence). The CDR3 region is CASTNWGAGVGQPQHF. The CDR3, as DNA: TGTGCCAGTACCAATTGGGGAGCAGGGGTAGGGCAGCCCCAGCATTTT. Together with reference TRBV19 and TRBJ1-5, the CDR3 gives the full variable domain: DGGITQSPKYLFRKEGQNVTLSCEQNLNHDAMYWYRQDPGQGLRLIYYSQIVNDFQKGDIAEGYSVSREKKESFPLTVTSAQKNPTAFYLCASTNWGAGVGQPQHFGDGTRLSIL.

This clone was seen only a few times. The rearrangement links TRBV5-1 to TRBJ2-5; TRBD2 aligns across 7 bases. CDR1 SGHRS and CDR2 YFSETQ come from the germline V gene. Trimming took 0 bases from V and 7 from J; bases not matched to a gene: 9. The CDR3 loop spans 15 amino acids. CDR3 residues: CASSLDGGSGVTQYF. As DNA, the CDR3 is TGCGCCAGCAGCTTGGACGGGGGGTCCGGGGTGACCCAGTACTTC.

CDR3: CASSLVKDWGAFF. The CDR3 nucleotides read TGTGCCAGCAGCCTCGTAAAGGACTGGGGAGCTTTCTTT. J is TRBJ1-1 and V is TRBV14, with D hard to call. Trimming shortened V by 4 bases and J by 10 bases, and 16 bases separated the two germline ends. Looked up from germline, CDR1 is SGHDN and CDR2 is FVKESK. The CDR3 consists of 13 residues.